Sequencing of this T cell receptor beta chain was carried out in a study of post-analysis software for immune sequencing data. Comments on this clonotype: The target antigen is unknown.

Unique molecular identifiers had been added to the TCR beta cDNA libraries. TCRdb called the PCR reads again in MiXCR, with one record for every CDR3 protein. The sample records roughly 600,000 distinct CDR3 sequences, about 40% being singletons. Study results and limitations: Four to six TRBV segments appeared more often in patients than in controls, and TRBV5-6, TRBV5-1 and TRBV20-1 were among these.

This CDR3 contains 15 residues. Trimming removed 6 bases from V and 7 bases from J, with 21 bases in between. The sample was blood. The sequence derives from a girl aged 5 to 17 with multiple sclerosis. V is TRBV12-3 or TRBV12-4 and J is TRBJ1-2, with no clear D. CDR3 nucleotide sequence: TGTGCCAGCAGCCAAAAGGGCACTCCTCTCAGTGGCTACACCTTC. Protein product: CASSQKGTPLSGYTF.